Each of the 25 T cell receptor beta chains below was sequenced from the same sample in a study of vaccination and CD4 T cells after COVID-19. These receptors' targets are unknown. The treatment here: approximately 9-day PBMC culture with coronavirus spike peptide pools or control peptides (ViraFEST assay). CD4+ T cells that had been cultured provided DNA sequenced with the Oncomine TCR Beta short-read assay. One entry per CDR3 protein, called by TCRdb with MiXCR from the PCR reads. The sample has 2,500 to 3,000 distinct CDR3 sequences, roughly 80% seen once. Sequencing was performed on CD4+ T cells from blood, cultured in vitro. The receptors come from a human donor who had recovered from COVID-19.

A single count supports this clonotype. This chain connects TRBV7-2 to TRBJ2-7; TRBD1 aligns across 8 bases. CDR1 and CDR2 from the germline V gene are SGHTA and FQGNSA. With V trimmed by 3 bases and J by 2 bases, 15 bases remained unmatched. The CDR3 is 18 amino acids. CDR3 coding DNA: TGTGCCAGCAGCTTGGGTGCCGCCCGGGACAGGCATACCTACGAGCAGTACTTC. This codes for CASSLGAARDRHTYEQYF.

By share, this clonotype ranks as medium-sized. The chain uses TRBV5-1 and TRBJ2-7; TRBD1 matches 7 bases. After removal of 4 bases from V and 2 bases from J, the junction contained 12 bases not matched to a gene. Germline CDR1 and CDR2: SGHRS and YFSETQ. The CDR3 has 16 residues. CDR3 DNA: TGCGCCAGCAGCCGCGAGACCGGACAGGACCCCTACGAGCAGTACTTC. It codes for CASSRETGQDPYEQYF.

This rearrangement joins TRBV20-1 to TRBJ1-2; TRBD1 matches at 12 bases. This CDR3 has 18 amino acids. V lost 3 bases to trimming and J lost 6 bases; unmatched junction nucleotides: 17. The germline V gene has CDR1 DFQATT and CDR2 SNEGSKA (reference sequence). Here the CDR3 DNA reads TGCAGTGCTAGGTTAATAGGGGACAGGGGGCGCGACGCAAATGGCTACACCTTC. This sequence encodes CSARLIGDRGRDANGYTF.

The chain links TRBV7-2 to TRBJ1-2; D is undetermined. The V and J ends lost 2 bases and 2 bases respectively, with 15 bases between them. Germline V gives CDR1 SGHTA, CDR2 FQGNSA. The CDR3 spans 16 residues. DNA of the CDR3: TGTGCCAGCAGCTTATGGGCAGTACGGCGAAACTATGGCTACACCTTC. Its translation is CASSLWAVRRNYGYTF.

The chain recombines TRBV27 with TRBJ1-6; D call uncertain. Per germline, CDR1 MNHEY and CDR2 SMNVEV (reference sequence). This CDR3 contains 14 residues. V was cut by 8 bases and J by 1 base, with 9 bases left in between. The chain's CDR3 is CASAGLSYNSPLHF. Written as DNA, the CDR3 is TGTGCCAGCGCAGGTCTATCCTATAATTCACCCCTCCACTTT.

This CDR3 reads CAWGIQGNSPLHF. The CDR3, as DNA: TGTGCCTGGGGGATACAGGGGAATTCACCCCTCCACTTT. The J gene is TRBJ1-6, the V gene TRBV30, with 7 bases lining up with TRBD1. The CDR3 is 13 residues long. V shed 5 bases and J 7 bases; nucleotides not matched to a gene: 5. In germline, CDR1 is GTSNPN, CDR2 SVGIG (reference sequence).

The V gene is TRBV12-3 or TRBV12-4, the J gene TRBJ1-2, with a tentative D call TRBD1 (5 bases). The CDR3 length is 12 residues. V was clipped by 5 bases and J by 4 bases, with 8 bases between them. CDR3 sequence reads: CASSGGVYGYTF. CDR3 DNA: TGTGCCAGCAGTGGGGGGGTCTATGGCTACACCTTC.

As concerns this clonotype: Relative to the germline gene, one junction end is altered; a read error may explain this. The rearrangement uses TRBV10-3 and TRBJ1-1, with unresolved D. Germline V gives CDR1 ENHRY, CDR2 SYGVKD. This CDR3 is 15 amino acids long. The CDR3 DNA reads as TGTGCCAGCAGTTACACGCATCTAAGGGTTGCTGAAGCTTTCTTT. This sequence encodes CASSYTHLRVAEAFF.

The chain links TRBV12-3 or TRBV12-4 to TRBJ1-5; 9 nucleotides line up with TRBD1. CDR3 length: 15 amino acids. The J segment lost 2 bases and the V segment lost 5 bases, leaving 4 bases of the junction unmatched. The chain's CDR3 is CASSPGQGGNQPQHF. The CDR3 DNA sequence: TGTGCCAGCAGTCCGGGACAGGGAGGCAATCAGCCCCAGCATTTT.

The genes are TRBV5-8 and TRBJ1-5; no definite D call. The germline V and J ends were trimmed by 6 bases and 9 bases, with 16 bases remaining between them. CDR1 and CDR2 (germline): SGHTS, YDEGEE. The CDR3 sequence is 13 residues long. CDR3: CASIPGRPGPQHF. DNA for the CDR3: TGTGCCAGCATCCCTGGGCGTCCAGGGCCCCAGCATTTT. The whole variable domain, remainder taken from reference TRBV5-8 and TRBJ1-5, is EAGVTQSPTHLIKTRGQQATLRCSPISGHTSVYWYQQALGLGLQFLLWYDEGEERNRGNFPPRFSGRQFPNYSSELNVNALELEDSALYLCASIPGRPGPQHFGDGTRLSIL.

The J gene is TRBJ1-5, the V gene TRBV7-2; D unresolved. Per the germline V gene, CDR1 is SGHTA and CDR2 is FQGNSA. The CDR3 runs 17 residues. The V end lost 1 base, the J end lost 0 bases, and 13 bases lay between the germline ends. The CDR3 DNA follows: TGTGCCAGCAGCTTAGGACTCGGGTATCGTAGCAATCAGCCCCAGCATTTT. Translating it yields CASSLGLGYRSNQPQHF.

The V and J genes are TRBV20-1 and TRBJ1-2; weak D call: TRBD1 (5 bases). Germline V CDR1 and CDR2: DFQATT, SNEGSKA (reference sequence). Trimming took off 3 bases at V and 3 bases at J, with 8 bases between the two ends. CDR3 length equals 12 residues. CDR3 residues: CSASWGDYGYTF. In nucleotides, the CDR3 is TGCAGTGCTAGTTGGGGGGACTATGGCTACACCTTC.

CDR3 in DNA: TGCAGTGCTGGAGGACTAGCCGGCAATGAGCAGTTCTTC. Translated, it gives CSAGGLAGNEQFF. The chain links TRBV20-1 to TRBJ2-1, with 8 bases lining up with TRBD2. This CDR3 contains 13 residues. The trim removed 5 bases at V and 6 bases at J, leaving 6 bases unmatched. CDR1 is DFQATT, CDR2 SNEGSKA, per germline (reference sequence).

The chain couples TRBV18 to TRBJ2-7; D is unresolved. Germline CDR1 is KGHSH and CDR2 is LQKENI. Trimming removed 3 bases from V and 7 bases from J, with 10 bases in between. The CDR3 contains 12 residues. This chain's CDR3 is CASSPTTREQYF. The CDR3 coding sequence is TGTGCCAGCTCACCTACGACGAGAGAGCAGTACTTC.

This chain links TRBV2 with TRBJ1-2, with D perhaps TRBD1 (6 bases). Germline V gene lookup returns CDR1 SNHLY and CDR2 FYNNEI. The CDR3 runs to 13 residues. V shed 6 bases and J shed 6 bases, with 14 bases lying between them. The CDR3 DNA reads TGTGCCAGCAGGACGGGACACTCAGATGGCTACACCTTC. This translates into CASRTGHSDGYTF.

V and J are TRBV11-2 and TRBJ2-1; 11 bases line up with TRBD2. This CDR3 is built from 14 residues. Per germline, CDR1 SGHAT and CDR2 FQNNGV. The V gene end was trimmed by 9 bases and the J gene end by 6 bases; junction bases not matched to a gene: 7. The CDR3 coding sequence is TGTGCCAGTGCCGGGACTAGCGGTTCCAATGAGCAGTTCTTC. It encodes CASAGTSGSNEQFF. The full variable domain, in which reference TRBV11-2 and TRBJ2-1 provide the parts outside the CDR3, is EAGVAQSPRYKIIEKRQSVAFWCNPISGHATLYWYQQILGQGPKLLIQFQNNGVVDDSQLPKDRFSAERLKGVDSTLKIQPAKLEDSAVYLCASAGTSGSNEQFFGPGTRLTVL.

This chain connects TRBV5-5 to TRBJ1-2; possibly TRBD1 for D (6 bases). Germline CDR1 and CDR2: SGHKS and YYEKEE (reference sequence). There are 15 residues in the CDR3. Trimming stripped 7 bases from V and 3 bases from J, with 19 bases between. CDR3 loop: CASHREGRYDYGYTF. As DNA, the CDR3 is TGTGCCAGCCACAGGGAAGGTCGATACGACTATGGCTACACCTTC.

This chain connects TRBV7-3 to TRBJ1-2; unclear D gene. From germline, CDR1 is SGHTA and CDR2 FQGTGA. CDR3 length: 13 amino acids. The V gene lost 5 bases and the J gene lost 4 bases, with 11 bases spanning the gap. The CDR3 coding sequence is TGTGCCAGCAGCCCAACTATTGGCTATGGCTACACCTTC. Amino acid sequence: CASSPTIGYGYTF.

The rearrangement uses TRBV6-1 and TRBJ1-1; D unresolved. Trimming left V 7 bases short and J 4 bases short, with 13 bases between. Looked up from germline, CDR1 is MNHNS and CDR2 is SASEGT. This CDR3 has 13 amino acids. The CDR3 DNA is TGTGCCAGCACCCTGAGGGTGGGCACTGAAGCTTTCTTT. It specifies CASTLRVGTEAFF.

This clonotype has more than one count but fewer than ten. This sequence joins TRBV20-1 and TRBJ1-6, with unresolved D. V was cut by 1 base and J by 9 bases, with 16 bases left in between. Germline V gene lookup returns CDR1 DFQATT and CDR2 SNEGSKA (reference sequence). The CDR3 loop spans 15 amino acids. This CDR3 is CSARVPLNKGSPLHF. The CDR3, as DNA: TGCAGTGCTAGAGTGCCGCTAAATAAGGGTTCACCCCTCCACTTT.

The V call is TRBV6-1, the J call TRBJ2-1; no clear D gene. V lost 6 bases and J lost 0, with 12 bases in between. In germline, CDR1 is MNHNS, CDR2 SASEGT. CDR3 length: 15 amino acids. CDR3 in DNA: TGTGCCAGCAGCAGTTTAACTAACTCCTACAATGAGCAGTTCTTC. Translated: CASSSLTNSYNEQFF.

CDR3 nucleotide sequence: TGTGCCAGCAGTGAGGGGCTTAGCGCTTTCTTT. It yields the protein CASSEGLSAFF. V usage is TRBV2 and J usage is TRBJ1-1; D is possibly TRBD1 (5 bases). The V end was cut by 3 bases, the J end by 11 bases, with 10 bases between. Per the germline V gene, CDR1 is SNHLY and CDR2 is FYNNEI. This CDR3 comprises 11 residues.

The rearrangement joins TRBV20-1 to TRBJ1-6, with D unclear. The CDR3 extends over 16 amino acids. The V and J ends lost 4 bases and 0 bases respectively, with 13 bases between them. From germline, CDR1 is DFQATT and CDR2 SNEGSKA (reference sequence). CDR3 DNA sequence: TGCAGTGCTACATCCCTAGGGAGCTCCTATAATTCACCCCTCCACTTT. Protein: CSATSLGSSYNSPLHF.

This chain links TRBV6-5 with TRBJ2-1; TRBD1 matches at 11 bases. Germline V gene sequence: CDR1 MNHEY, CDR2 SVGAGI. The CDR3 runs 15 residues. The junction had 5 bases not matched to a gene; V was cut back by 2 bases and J by 8 bases. As DNA, the CDR3 is TGTGCCAGCAGTTACACCGGGACAGGGGGATATGAGCAGTTCTTC. Protein product: CASSYTGTGGYEQFF.

About this clonotype: One junction end does not reproduce the germline sequence, and a read error may be involved. Here the CDR3 reads CASSKGQDQPQHF. In DNA form, the CDR3 reads TGTGCCAGCAGTAAAGGACAAGACCAGCCCCAGCATTTT. The chain carries TRBV10-3 and TRBJ1-5; possibly TRBD1 for D (5 bases). Germline V lookup: CDR1 ENHRY, CDR2 SYGVKD. This CDR3 contains 13 residues.